This T cell receptor beta chain was recorded in a study of memory CD4+ T cells and cytomegalovirus serostatus. Study-level information: Healthy Belgian adult donors included under ten CMV-positive and some 25 CMV-negative people.

Trimming removed 0 bases from V and 7 bases from J, with 11 bases in between. Germline CDR1 reads SGHRS; CDR2 reads YFSETQ. CDR3 size: 14 residues. Single viable CD3+CD4+CD8-CD45RO+ cells were sorted as the memory CD4+ T cells. Donors' CMV status reflects serum IgG against pp150, pp28, p38, p52. Method: immunoSEQ multiplex PCR; TCRdb's copy keeps in-frame clones and lacks some. The sample records about 46,000 clones, around four fifths being singletons. This rearrangement joins TRBV5-1 to TRBJ2-1; the D is unclear. Sequenced sample: memory CD4+ T cells from blood. This receptor was obtained from an adult in good health and CMV-seronegative. CDR3 DNA: TGCGCCAGCAGCTTGGATCTGGGTAGGAATGAGCAGTTCTTC. It encodes CASSLDLGRNEQFF. Based on the CDR3 plus reference TRBV5-1 and TRBJ2-1, the full variable domain is KAGVTQTPRYLIKTRGQQVTLSCSPISGHRSVSWYQQTPGQGLQFLFEYFSETQRNKGNFPGRFSGRQFSNSRSEMNVSTLELGDSALYLCASSLDLGRNEQFFGPGTRLTVL.